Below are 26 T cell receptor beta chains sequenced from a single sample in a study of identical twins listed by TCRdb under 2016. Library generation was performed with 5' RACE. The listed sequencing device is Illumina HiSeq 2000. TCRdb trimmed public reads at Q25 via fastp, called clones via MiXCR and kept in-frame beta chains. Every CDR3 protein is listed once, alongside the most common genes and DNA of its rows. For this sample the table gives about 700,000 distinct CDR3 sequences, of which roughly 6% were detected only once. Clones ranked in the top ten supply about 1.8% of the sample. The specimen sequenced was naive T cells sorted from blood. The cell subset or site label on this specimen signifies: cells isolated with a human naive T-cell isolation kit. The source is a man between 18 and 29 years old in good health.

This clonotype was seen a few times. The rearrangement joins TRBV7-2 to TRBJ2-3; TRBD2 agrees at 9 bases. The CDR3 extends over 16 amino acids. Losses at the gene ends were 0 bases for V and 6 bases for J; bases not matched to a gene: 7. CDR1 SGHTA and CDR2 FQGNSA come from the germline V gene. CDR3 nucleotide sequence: TGTGCCAGCAGCTTAGCGCCTAGCGGGGCAGGGGATACGCAGTATTTT. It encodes CASSLAPSGAGDTQYF.

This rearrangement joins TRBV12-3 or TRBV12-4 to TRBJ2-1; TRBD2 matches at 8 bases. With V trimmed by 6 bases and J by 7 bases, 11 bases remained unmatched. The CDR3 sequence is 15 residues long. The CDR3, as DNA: TGTGCCAGCAGCTCCCTACAGCCGGGGGGGAATGAGCAGTTCTTC. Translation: CASSSLQPGGNEQFF.

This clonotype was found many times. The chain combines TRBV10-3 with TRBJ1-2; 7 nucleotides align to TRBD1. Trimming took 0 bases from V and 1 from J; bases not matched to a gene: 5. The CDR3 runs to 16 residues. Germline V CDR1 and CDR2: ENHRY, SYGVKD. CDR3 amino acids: CAISESDRTFNYGYTF. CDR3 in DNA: TGTGCCATCAGTGAGTCGGACAGGACCTTTAACTATGGCTACACCTTC.

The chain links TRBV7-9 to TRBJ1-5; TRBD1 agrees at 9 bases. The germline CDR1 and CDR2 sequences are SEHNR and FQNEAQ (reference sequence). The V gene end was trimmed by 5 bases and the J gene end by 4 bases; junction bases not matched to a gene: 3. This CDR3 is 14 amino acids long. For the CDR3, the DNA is TGTGCCAGCAGCGGGACAGGGTGGAATCAGCCCCAGCATTTT. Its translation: CASSGTGWNQPQHF.

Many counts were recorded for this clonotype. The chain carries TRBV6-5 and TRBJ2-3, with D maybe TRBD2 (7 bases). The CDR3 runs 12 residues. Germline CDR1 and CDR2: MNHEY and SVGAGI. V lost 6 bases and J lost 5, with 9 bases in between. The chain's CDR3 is CASRGGVDTQYF. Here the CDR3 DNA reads TGTGCCAGCAGAGGGGGGGTAGATACGCAGTATTTT.

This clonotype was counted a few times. The CDR3 DNA reads as TGTGCCAGCACCCAGGGCACTGAAGCTTTCTTT. It encodes CASTQGTEAFF. The genes are TRBV6-2 or TRBV6-3 and TRBJ1-1, with D tentatively TRBD1 (5 bases). The CDR3 is 11 amino acids. Germline CDR1 is MNHEY and CDR2 is SVGEGT. The V gene lost 7 bases and the J gene lost 4 bases, with 7 bases spanning the gap.

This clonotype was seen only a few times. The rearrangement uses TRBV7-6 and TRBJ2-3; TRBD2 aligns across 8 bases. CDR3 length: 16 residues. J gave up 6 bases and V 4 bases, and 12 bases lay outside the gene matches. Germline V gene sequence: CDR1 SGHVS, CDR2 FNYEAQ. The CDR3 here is CASSSAGTRKADTQYF. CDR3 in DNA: TGTGCCAGCAGCTCGGCCGGGACTAGGAAGGCCGATACGCAGTATTTT.

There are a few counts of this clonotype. The CDR3 DNA follows: TGTGCCAGTCACAGTAATACCTACGAGCAGTACTTC. This sequence encodes CASHSNTYEQYF. The chain couples TRBV2 to TRBJ2-7; D remains ambiguous. The CDR3 runs 12 residues. The germline V gene has CDR1 SNHLY and CDR2 FYNNEI. V lost 9 bases and J 2 bases, leaving 11 bases between the germline ends. Full variable domain (rest looked up from reference TRBV2 and TRBJ2-7): EPEVTQTPSHQVTQMGQEVILRCVPISNHLYFYWYRQILGQKVEFLVSFYNNEISEKSEIFDDQFSVERPDGSNFTLKIRSTKLEDSAMYFCASHSNTYEQYFGPGTRLTVT.

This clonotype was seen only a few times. The DNA for the CDR3 is TGTGCCAGTGCATCGGGGGCTGGCACTGAAGCTTTCTTT. Its protein is CASASGAGTEAFF. The chain combines TRBV25-1 with TRBJ1-1; a possible D gene is TRBD1 (6 bases). The CDR3 runs 13 residues. Trimming removed 9 bases at V and 4 bases at J, with 15 bases between. Per germline, CDR1 MGHDK and CDR2 SYGVNS. The variable domain in full, completed from reference TRBV25-1 and TRBJ1-1, reads EADIYQTPRYLVIGTGKKITLECSQTMGHDKMYWYQQDPGMELHLIHYSYGVNSTEKGDLSSESTVSRIRTEHFPLTLESARPSHTSQYLCASASGAGTEAFFGQGTRLTVV.

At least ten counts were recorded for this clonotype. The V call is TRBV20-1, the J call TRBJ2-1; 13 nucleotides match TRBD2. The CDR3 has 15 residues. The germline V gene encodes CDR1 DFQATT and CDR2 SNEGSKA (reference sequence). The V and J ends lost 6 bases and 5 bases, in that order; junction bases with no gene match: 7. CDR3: CSASLAGGSNNEQFF. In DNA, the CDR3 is TGCAGTGCGTCACTAGCGGGAGGGTCAAACAATGAGCAGTTCTTC.

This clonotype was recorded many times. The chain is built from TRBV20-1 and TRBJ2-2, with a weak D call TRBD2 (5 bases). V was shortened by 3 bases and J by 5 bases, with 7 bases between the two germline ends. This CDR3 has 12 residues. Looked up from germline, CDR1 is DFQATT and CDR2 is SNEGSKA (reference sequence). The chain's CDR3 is CSASGVTGELFF. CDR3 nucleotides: TGCAGTGCTAGCGGGGTAACCGGGGAGCTGTTTTTT.

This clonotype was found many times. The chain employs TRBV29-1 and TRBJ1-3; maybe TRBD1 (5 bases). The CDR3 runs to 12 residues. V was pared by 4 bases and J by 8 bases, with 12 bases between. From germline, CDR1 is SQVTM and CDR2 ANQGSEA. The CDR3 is CSVAEQGYTIYF. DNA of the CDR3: TGCAGCGTTGCCGAGCAGGGCTACACCATATATTTT. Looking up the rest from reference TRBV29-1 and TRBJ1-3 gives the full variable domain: SAVISQKPSRDICQRGTSLTIQCQVDSQVTMMFWYRQQPGQSLTLIATANQGSEATYESGFVIDKFPISRPNLTFSTLTVSNMSPEDSSIYLCSVAEQGYTIYFGEGSWLTVV.

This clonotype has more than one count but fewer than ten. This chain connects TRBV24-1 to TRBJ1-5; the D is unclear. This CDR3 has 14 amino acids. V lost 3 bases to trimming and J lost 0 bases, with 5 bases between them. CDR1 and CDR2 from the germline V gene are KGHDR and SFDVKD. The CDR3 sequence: CATSDTVSNQPQHF. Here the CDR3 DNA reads TGTGCCACCAGTGATACGGTTAGCAATCAGCCCCAGCATTTT.

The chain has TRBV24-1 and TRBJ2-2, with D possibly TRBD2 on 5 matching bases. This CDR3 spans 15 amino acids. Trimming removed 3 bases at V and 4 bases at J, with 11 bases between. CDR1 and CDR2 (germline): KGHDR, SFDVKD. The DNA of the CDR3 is TGTGCCACCAGTGATGTGGACTCCCTCACCGGGGAGCTGTTTTTT. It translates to CATSDVDSLTGELFF.

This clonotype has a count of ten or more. The CDR3 region has the DNA TGTGCCAGCAGTTACTCTTTCAGGGCGGGAGAAAAACTGTTTTTT. Protein product: CASSYSFRAGEKLFF. J is TRBJ1-4 and V is TRBV6-5; weak D call: TRBD1 (5 bases). Per the germline V gene, CDR1 is MNHEY and CDR2 is SVGAGI. The germline V and J ends were trimmed by 0 bases and 8 bases, with 13 bases remaining between them. The CDR3 length is 15 residues.

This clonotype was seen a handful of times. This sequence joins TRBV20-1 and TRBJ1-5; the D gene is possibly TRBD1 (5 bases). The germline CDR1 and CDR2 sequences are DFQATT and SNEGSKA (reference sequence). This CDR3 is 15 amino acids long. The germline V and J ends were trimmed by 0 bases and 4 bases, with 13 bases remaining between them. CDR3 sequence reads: CSARDWSEGNQPQHF. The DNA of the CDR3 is TGCAGTGCTAGAGATTGGTCGGAGGGGAATCAGCCCCAGCATTTT.

This chain's CDR3 is CAAEDRADYGANVLTF. In DNA, the CDR3 is TGTGCCGCGGAGGACAGGGCCGACTATGGGGCCAACGTCCTGACTTTC. The chain employs TRBV28 and TRBJ2-6; 8 bases agree with TRBD1. CDR1 is MDHEN, CDR2 SYDVKM, per germline. The CDR3 covers 16 residues. Losses at the gene ends were 11 bases for V and 3 bases for J; bases not matched to a gene: 12.

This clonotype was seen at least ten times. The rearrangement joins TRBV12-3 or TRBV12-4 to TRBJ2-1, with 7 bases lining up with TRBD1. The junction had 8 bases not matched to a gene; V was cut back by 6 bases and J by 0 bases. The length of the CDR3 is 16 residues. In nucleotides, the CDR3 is TGTGCCAGCAGCCAAAGGGACAGCTTCTCCTACAATGAGCAGTTCTTC. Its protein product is CASSQRDSFSYNEQFF.

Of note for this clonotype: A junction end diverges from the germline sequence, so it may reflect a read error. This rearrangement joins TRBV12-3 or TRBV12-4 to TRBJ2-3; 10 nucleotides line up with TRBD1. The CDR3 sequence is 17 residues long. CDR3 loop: CASSLYATGGRAETQYF. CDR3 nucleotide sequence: TGTGCCAGCAGTCTTTACGCGACAGGGGGCAGGGCAGAAACGCAGTATTTT.

For the CDR3, the DNA is TGCAGTGCTAGAGGCGGGAGGGCGTCGGGCGAGCAGTACTTC. It is translated as CSARGGRASGEQYF. The V call is TRBV20-1, the J call TRBJ2-7; 9 bases align to TRBD2. CDR3 size: 14 residues. V was pared by 1 base and J by 6 bases, with 7 bases of the junction left unmatched. Germline values: CDR1 DFQATT, CDR2 SNEGSKA (reference sequence).

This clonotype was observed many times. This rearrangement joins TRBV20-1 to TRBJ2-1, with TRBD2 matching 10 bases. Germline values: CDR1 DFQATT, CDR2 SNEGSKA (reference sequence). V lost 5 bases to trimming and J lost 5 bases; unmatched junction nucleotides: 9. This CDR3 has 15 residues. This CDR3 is CSAPALAGLNNEQFF. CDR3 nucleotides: TGCAGTGCTCCCGCACTAGCGGGACTTAACAATGAGCAGTTCTTC.

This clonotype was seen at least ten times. The CDR3 DNA sequence: TGCAGCGTTGCCGGGACAGGGGGCTTCAATGAGCAGTTCTTC. It specifies CSVAGTGGFNEQFF. V usage is TRBV29-1 and J usage is TRBJ2-1; 12 bases are shared with TRBD1. Germline V gene data show CDR1 as SQVTM and CDR2 as ANQGSEA. With 4 bases clipped from V and 6 bases from J, the junction kept 4 bases outside the gene matches. The CDR3 runs 14 residues.

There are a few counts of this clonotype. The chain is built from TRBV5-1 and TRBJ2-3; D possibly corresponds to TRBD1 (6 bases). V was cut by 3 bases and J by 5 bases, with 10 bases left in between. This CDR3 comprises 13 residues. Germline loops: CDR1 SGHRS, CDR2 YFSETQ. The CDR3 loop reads CASSSTGIDTQYF. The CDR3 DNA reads TGCGCCAGCAGCTCTACAGGGATAGATACGCAGTATTTT.

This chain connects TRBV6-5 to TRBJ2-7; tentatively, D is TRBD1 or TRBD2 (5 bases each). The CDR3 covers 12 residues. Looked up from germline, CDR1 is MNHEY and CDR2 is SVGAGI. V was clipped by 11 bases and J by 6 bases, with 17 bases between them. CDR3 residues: CASGAYRSEQYF. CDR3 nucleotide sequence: TGTGCCTCCGGGGCTTACAGGTCCGAGCAGTACTTC.

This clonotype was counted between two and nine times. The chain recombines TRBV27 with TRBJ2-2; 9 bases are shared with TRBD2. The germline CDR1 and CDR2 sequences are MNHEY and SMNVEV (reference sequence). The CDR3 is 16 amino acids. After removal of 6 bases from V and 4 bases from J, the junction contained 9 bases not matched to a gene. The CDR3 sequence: CASSPVAGVLTGELFF. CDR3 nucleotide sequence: TGTGCCAGCAGCCCCGTAGCGGGAGTGCTCACCGGGGAGCTGTTTTTT.

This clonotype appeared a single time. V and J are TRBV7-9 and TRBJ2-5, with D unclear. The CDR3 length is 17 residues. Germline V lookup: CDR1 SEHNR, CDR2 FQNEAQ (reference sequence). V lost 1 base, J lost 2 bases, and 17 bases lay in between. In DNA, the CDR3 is TGTGCCAGCAGCTTAGAACGGGCAGGCCCAGTTCAAGAGACCCAGTACTTC. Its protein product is CASSLERAGPVQETQYF.